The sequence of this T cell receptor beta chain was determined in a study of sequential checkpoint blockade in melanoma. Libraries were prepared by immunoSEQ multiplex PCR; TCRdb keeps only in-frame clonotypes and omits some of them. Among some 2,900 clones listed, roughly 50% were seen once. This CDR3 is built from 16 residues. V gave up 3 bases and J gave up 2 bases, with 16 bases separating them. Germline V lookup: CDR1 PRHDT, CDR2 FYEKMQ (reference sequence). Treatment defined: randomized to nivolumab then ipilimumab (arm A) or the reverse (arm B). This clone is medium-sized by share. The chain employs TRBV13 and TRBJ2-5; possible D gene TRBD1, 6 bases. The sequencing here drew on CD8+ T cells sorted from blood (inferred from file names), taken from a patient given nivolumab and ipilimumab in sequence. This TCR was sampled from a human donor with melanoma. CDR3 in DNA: TGTGCCAGCAGCTTGAGGGGGACAACCTATCAAGAGACCCAGTACTTC. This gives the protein CASSLRGTTYQETQYF.